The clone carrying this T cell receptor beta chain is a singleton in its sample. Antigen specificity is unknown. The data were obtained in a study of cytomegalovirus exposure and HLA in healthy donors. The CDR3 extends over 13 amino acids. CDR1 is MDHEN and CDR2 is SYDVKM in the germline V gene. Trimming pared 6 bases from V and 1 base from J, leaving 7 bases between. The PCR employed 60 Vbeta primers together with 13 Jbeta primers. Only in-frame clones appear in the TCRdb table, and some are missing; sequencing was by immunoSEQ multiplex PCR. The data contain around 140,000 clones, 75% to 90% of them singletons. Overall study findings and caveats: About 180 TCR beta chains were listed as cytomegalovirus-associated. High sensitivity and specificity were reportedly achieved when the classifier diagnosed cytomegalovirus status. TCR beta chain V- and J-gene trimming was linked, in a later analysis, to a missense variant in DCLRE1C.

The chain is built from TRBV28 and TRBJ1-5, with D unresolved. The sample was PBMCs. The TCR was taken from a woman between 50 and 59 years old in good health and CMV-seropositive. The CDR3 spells CASSPPSNQPQHF. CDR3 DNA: TGTGCCAGCAGCCCCCCAAGCAATCAGCCCCAGCATTTT.